This TCR beta chain was recovered during a study of blood T cell repertoires in COVID-19. Across the whole study: From the United States, Italy and Spain came samples of acute and convalescent COVID-19. Nucleic acid was either cDNA or gDNA, and it came from T cells, B-cell-depleted T cells, or PBMCs.

The CDR3 length is 13 residues. Germline CDR1 reads GTSNPN; CDR2 reads SVGIG (reference sequence). V lost 3 bases and J lost 4, with 12 bases in between. Source study methods: Reference gene primers were amplified, and this amplification served to estimate nucleated cell counts. Produced via immunoSEQ multiplex PCR; TCRdb's table is partial and in-frame only. V, J and clone size reflect that table, while D and trimming were determined from the DNA. The sample contains 30,000 to 40,000 clones, about nine tenths of which appear only once. What was sequenced was peripheral blood. V and J are TRBV30 and TRBJ1-1; no clear D gene. The source is a human donor in a cohort sampled during active COVID-19. The CDR3 DNA follows: TGTGCCTGGAGGGAGGTGGGGAGCACTGAAGCTTTCTTT. Translating it yields CAWREVGSTEAFF.